The 30 T cell receptor beta chains listed next were all sequenced from one sample in a study of OX40 agonist ivuxolimab in advanced cancers. Data came from immunoSEQ multiplex PCR; TCRdb stores just in-frame clones and leaves some out. The sample has 82,000 or so clones; around 85% are singletons. This material consisted of CD4+ or CD8+ T cells sorted from blood, taken in a trial of the OX40 agonist ivuxolimab. The receptors were gathered from an adult with an advanced solid tumor such as melanoma, head and neck, liver or kidney cancer.

This chain links TRBV7-6 with TRBJ2-2; 9 bases line up with TRBD1. Germline CDR1 reads SGHVS; CDR2 reads FNYEAQ. The CDR3 loop spans 16 amino acids. The V gene end was trimmed by 5 bases and the J gene end by 5 bases; junction bases not matched to a gene: 9. The CDR3 DNA follows: TGTGCCAGCAGCCCGTCGGGGACAGGGATTACCGGGGAGCTGTTTTTT. It yields the protein CASSPSGTGITGELFF. The entire variable domain, with the rest obtained from reference TRBV7-6 and TRBJ2-2, is as follows: GAGVSQSPRYKVTKRGQDVALRCDPISGHVSLYWYRQALGQGPEFLTYFNYEAQQDKSGLPNDRFSAERPEGSISTLTIQRTEQRDSAMYRCASSPSGTGITGELFFGEGSRLTVL.

V is TRBV19 and J is TRBJ2-3; D tentatively reads TRBD1 or TRBD2 (5 bases each). The CDR3 runs to 14 residues. Germline-derived CDR1 and CDR2 are LNHDA and SQIVND (reference sequence). Between the trimmed V and J ends, which lost 4 bases and 5 bases, there was a span of 13 bases. Here the CDR3 DNA reads TGTGCCAGTAGTACATGGCAGGGAGTAGATACGCAGTATTTT. Translation gives CASSTWQGVDTQYF.

This chain uses TRBV10-1 with TRBJ2-2; D may be TRBD1 (6 bases). Trimming removed 4 bases from V and 0 bases from J, with 12 bases in between. Germline V gene sequence: CDR1 WNHNN, CDR2 SYGVQD (reference sequence). There are 16 residues in the CDR3. CDR3 sequence: CASSVQGPANTGELFF. The DNA for the CDR3 is TGCGCCAGCAGTGTACAGGGACCGGCGAACACCGGGGAGCTGTTTTTT.

The J gene is TRBJ2-7, the V gene TRBV6-5, with no clear D. Trimming stripped 7 bases from V and 0 bases from J, with 7 bases between. The CDR3 length is 12 residues. CDR1 is MNHEY and CDR2 is SVGAGI in the germline V gene. CDR3 DNA sequence: TGTGCCAGCACTGACAACTCCTACGAGCAGTACTTC. Translation: CASTDNSYEQYF.

The chain uses TRBV5-6 and TRBJ2-7; tentatively, D is TRBD1 (6 bases). Trimming took 4 bases from V and 2 from J, leaving 13 bases between them. The CDR3 is made up of 14 amino acids. Per germline, CDR1 SGHDT and CDR2 YYEEEE. The CDR3 DNA reads as TGTGCCAGCAGCCTACAGGGACCTACCTACGAGCAGTACTTC. As protein: CASSLQGPTYEQYF.

Comment on this clone: This sample also contains other DNA sequences that code for the same CDR3. The J gene is TRBJ1-5, the V gene TRBV7-8; 7 nucleotides agree with TRBD1. J was trimmed by 5 bases and V by 1 base; bases with no gene match: 5. Germline loops: CDR1 SGHVS, CDR2 FQNEAQ. This CDR3 region has 15 residues. The CDR3: CASSLGTGGDQPQHF. As DNA, the CDR3 is TGTGCCAGCAGCTTAGGGACAGGCGGCGATCAGCCCCAGCATTTT.

CDR3 loop: CATSRDLDSTEAFF. The CDR3 nucleotides read TGTGCCACCAGCAGAGATCTTGACAGCACTGAAGCTTTCTTT. The rearrangement links TRBV15 to TRBJ1-1; a weak D match, TRBD1 (5 bases). Per the germline V gene, CDR1 is LNHNV and CDR2 is YYDKDF (reference sequence). Trimming cost V 0 bases and J 4 bases, with 9 bases left between them. This CDR3 contains 14 residues.

The chain uses TRBV9 and TRBJ1-1; D is uncertain. V shed 0 bases and J shed 0 bases, with 9 bases lying between them. The CDR3 runs 15 residues. CDR1 SGDLS and CDR2 YYNGEE come from the germline V gene. CDR3 in DNA: TGTGCCAGCAGCGTAGGGGGTCTTCTGAACACTGAAGCTTTCTTT. Protein product: CASSVGGLLNTEAFF.

The chain couples TRBV28 to TRBJ2-3; D is perhaps TRBD1 or TRBD2 (5 bases each). This CDR3 comprises 13 residues. Trimming took off 7 bases at V and 5 bases at J, with 13 bases between the two ends. Looked up from germline, CDR1 is MDHEN and CDR2 is SYDVKM. CDR3: CASMGPQGDTQYF. In DNA, the CDR3 is TGTGCCAGCATGGGACCCCAGGGAGATACGCAGTATTTT.

V usage is TRBV18 and J usage is TRBJ2-1, with TRBD2 as a possible D gene (7 bases). Germline CDR1 KGHSH, CDR2 LQKENI. CDR3 length: 14 residues. V dropped 2 bases and J dropped 8 bases, with 13 bases sitting between them. The DNA for the CDR3 is TGTGCCAGCTCACCAGGAGGGGGAGGGGATGAGCAGTTCTTC. The encoded protein is CASSPGGGGDEQFF.

J is TRBJ2-7 and V is TRBV11-2; 7 nucleotides match TRBD1. Germline V lookup: CDR1 SGHAT, CDR2 FQNNGV. The length of the CDR3 is 13 residues. V gave up 4 bases and J gave up 7 bases; unmatched junction bases: 7. CDR3 coding DNA: TGTGCCAGCAGCTGGACAACAGGGGTGGAGCAGTACTTC. Its translation is CASSWTTGVEQYF.

J is TRBJ2-1 and V is TRBV9, with 9 bases that match TRBD2. The CDR3 is 17 residues long. With 4 bases clipped from V and 8 bases from J, the junction kept 16 bases outside the gene matches. Germline assignment: CDR1 SGDLS and CDR2 YYNGEE. The CDR3 spells CASSPTAGGPGWDEQFF. The CDR3 coding sequence is TGTGCCAGCAGCCCCACCGCGGGGGGGCCGGGATGGGATGAGCAGTTCTTC. Full variable domain (outside the CDR3, taken from reference TRBV9 and TRBJ2-1): DSGVTQTPKHLITATGQRVTLRCSPRSGDLSVYWYQQSLDQGLQFLIQYYNGEERAKGNILERFSAQQFPDLHSELNLSSLELGDSALYFCASSPTAGGPGWDEQFFGPGTRLTVL.

In its sample, this clone was seen a few times. The J gene is TRBJ1-3, the V gene TRBV5-4, with a tentative D call TRBD1 (6 bases). V lost 4 bases to trimming and J lost 4 bases, with 18 bases between them. This CDR3 is built from 16 residues. The V gene's germline CDR1 is SGHNT and CDR2 YYREEE (reference sequence). CDR3 loop: CASSAGPPGGGNTIYF. The CDR3 DNA sequence: TGTGCCAGCAGCGCCGGCCCCCCTGGGGGCGGAAACACCATATATTTT.

The rearrangement joins TRBV6-5 to TRBJ1-5; the D gene is possibly TRBD1 (5 bases). CDR1 and CDR2 from the germline V gene are MNHEY and SVGAGI. V lost 8 bases and J 7 bases, leaving 12 bases between the germline ends. The CDR3 consists of 12 residues. CDR3 sequence (DNA): TGTGCCAGCGGGACCCTCGGGCAGCCCCAGCATTTT. Protein product: CASGTLGQPQHF.

This chain links TRBV28 with TRBJ1-2; 12 nucleotides match TRBD1. Trimming took 6 bases from V and 1 from J; bases not matched to a gene: 6. The CDR3 covers 16 residues. Germline V gene sequence: CDR1 MDHEN, CDR2 SYDVKM. In DNA, the CDR3 is TGTGCCAGCAGCCTTGGGACAGGGGGCTTTAACTATGGCTACACCTTC. Amino acid sequence: CASSLGTGGFNYGYTF.

This clone is large (0.1 to 1%) in the sample. This chain connects TRBV5-6 to TRBJ1-1, with D possibly TRBD1 on 5 matching bases. CDR1 and CDR2 from the germline V gene are SGHDT and YYEEEE. The CDR3 extends over 16 amino acids. V was shortened by 0 bases and J by 0 bases, with 12 bases between the two germline ends. The CDR3 here is CASSLVGGTVNTEAFF. In DNA, the CDR3 is TGTGCCAGCAGCTTGGTTGGAGGGACGGTGAACACTGAAGCTTTCTTT.

The CDR3: CASSLGRSGGYEQYF. CDR3 DNA: TGTGCCAGCAGCTTGGGCAGGTCAGGCGGGTACGAGCAGTACTTC. The V and J genes are TRBV7-9 and TRBJ2-7, with a tentative D call TRBD2 (5 bases). The CDR3 runs 15 residues. The germline V and J ends were trimmed by 3 bases and 4 bases, with 16 bases remaining between them. Germline V gene lookup returns CDR1 SEHNR and CDR2 FQNEAQ (reference sequence).

V is TRBV25-1 and J is TRBJ2-5, with D tentatively TRBD1 (6 bases). CDR3 length: 13 residues. From germline, CDR1 is MGHDK and CDR2 SYGVNS. V lost 6 bases and J 1 base, leaving 9 bases between the germline ends. CDR3 sequence: CASRPDSQETQYF. CDR3 bases: TGTGCCAGCAGGCCGGACAGCCAAGAGACCCAGTACTTC.

This clone came up once. J is TRBJ1-6 and V is TRBV7-8; D not resolved. This CDR3 has 12 residues. Between the trimmed V and J ends, which lost 6 bases and 7 bases, there was a span of 7 bases. Germline lookup yields CDR1 SGHVS and CDR2 FQNEAQ. The DNA of the CDR3 is TGTGCCAGCAGAAAAACCAATTCACCCCTCCACTTT. It codes for CASRKTNSPLHF.

The chain links TRBV5-6 to TRBJ2-3; D perhaps matches TRBD1 (5 bases). The CDR3 loop spans 15 amino acids. Looked up from germline, CDR1 is SGHDT and CDR2 is YYEEEE. Trimming removed 4 bases from V and 1 base from J, with 13 bases in between. Written as DNA, the CDR3 is TGTGCCAGCAGCCTGGTTCAGGGTGGCACAGATACGCAGTATTTT. Its protein product is CASSLVQGGTDTQYF.

This chain connects TRBV7-2 to TRBJ1-2; 8 bases agree with TRBD1. The CDR3 has 16 residues. Per the germline V gene, CDR1 is SGHTA and CDR2 is FQGNSA. The V segment lost 1 base and the J segment 7 bases; nucleotides outside the gene matches: 11. The CDR3 loop is CASSLERKAGGGGYTF. CDR3 nucleotide sequence: TGTGCCAGCAGCTTAGAAAGGAAGGCAGGGGGCGGTGGCTACACCTTC.

The rearrangement links TRBV9 to TRBJ1-6; TRBD1 might be the D (6 bases). V was shortened by 3 bases and J by 6 bases, with 13 bases between the two germline ends. The CDR3 loop spans 15 amino acids. CDR1 SGDLS and CDR2 YYNGEE come from the germline V gene. The CDR3 nucleotides read TGTGCCAGCAGCGCACAGGGAATGAGTAATTCACCCCTCCACTTT. Translating gives CASSAQGMSNSPLHF.

The chain links TRBV6-7 to TRBJ1-1; 8 bases are shared with TRBD1. TRBV6-7 is filed as an ORF, its function uncertain. The length of the CDR3 is 17 residues. Germline trimming cut 6 bases from V and 2 bases from J; bases unmatched to any gene: 14. The CDR3 DNA sequence: TGTGCCAGCAGACCCACCAGGACAGGGCGTCTAAACACTGAAGCTTTCTTT. Translated, it gives CASRPTRTGRLNTEAFF.

The chain has TRBV28 and TRBJ2-5; D might be TRBD1 or TRBD2, each matching 5 bases. CDR1 is MDHEN, CDR2 SYDVKM, per germline. The CDR3 is made up of 15 amino acids. V was cut by 5 bases and J by 3 bases, with 16 bases left in between. Written as DNA, the CDR3 is TGTGCCAGCAGTCCAGAATGGGGGACCAAAGAGACCCAGTACTTC. Its protein is CASSPEWGTKETQYF.

The chain links TRBV27 to TRBJ1-1; a weak D match, TRBD1 (6 bases). V lost 2 bases and J lost 0, with 16 bases in between. CDR3 size: 17 residues. Germline-derived CDR1 and CDR2 are MNHEY and SMNVEV (reference sequence). The CDR3 loop is CASSLKRGGDMNTEAFF. The DNA of the CDR3 is TGTGCCAGCAGTTTAAAGAGGGGGGGGGATATGAACACTGAAGCTTTCTTT.

The rearrangement joins TRBV5-6 to TRBJ1-3; D remains ambiguous. Trimming left V 4 bases short and J 0 bases short, with 11 bases between. The germline gives CDR1 SGHDT, CDR2 YYEEEE. The CDR3 consists of 15 residues. As DNA, the CDR3 is TGTGCCAGCAGCGACGGACGGCACTCTGGAAACACCATATATTTT. Translation: CASSDGRHSGNTIYF. Together with reference TRBV5-6 and TRBJ1-3, the CDR3 gives the full variable domain: DAGVTQSPTHLIKTRGQQVTLRCSPKSGHDTVSWYQQALGQGPQFIFQYYEEEERQRGNFPDRFSGHQFPNYSSELNVNALLLGDSALYLCASSDGRHSGNTIYFGEGSWLTVV.

The chain uses TRBV28 and TRBJ1-3, with a tentative D call TRBD1 (5 bases). Germline CDR1 and CDR2: MDHEN and SYDVKM. Trimming took off 10 bases at V and 3 bases at J, with 19 bases between the two ends. The CDR3 extends over 15 amino acids. CDR3 protein: CATTKRGPGGNTIYF. DNA for the CDR3: TGTGCCACCACTAAGAGGGGACCAGGTGGAAACACCATATATTTT.

This clone turned up a few times. This chain uses TRBV15 with TRBJ1-5; D is uncertain. Germline V gene data show CDR1 as LNHNV and CDR2 as YYDKDF (reference sequence). Between the trimmed V and J ends, which lost 1 base and 5 bases, there was a span of 6 bases. The CDR3 covers 13 residues. CDR3 nucleotide sequence: TGTGCCACCAGCAGAGGAGTAGATCAGCCCCAGCATTTT. This encodes CATSRGVDQPQHF.

The chain combines TRBV25-1 with TRBJ1-5; possible D gene TRBD1, 6 bases. The CDR3 length is 18 residues. The V gene's germline CDR1 is MGHDK and CDR2 SYGVNS. With 5 bases removed from V and 5 bases from J, the gap between germline ends came to 25 bases. The CDR3: CASSQTGISGGADQPQHF. DNA for the CDR3: TGTGCCAGCAGTCAAACGGGGATTTCGGGGGGCGCGGATCAGCCCCAGCATTTT.

This clone appeared a single time. The CDR3, as DNA: TGTGCCAGCAGCCCTAGACTAGTAAGCTACGAGCAGTACTTC. Translating gives CASSPRLVSYEQYF. The chain has TRBV4-2 and TRBJ2-7; possibly TRBD2 for D (6 bases). The CDR3 is made up of 14 amino acids. V was shortened by 4 bases and J by 3 bases, with 13 bases between the two germline ends. Germline-derived CDR1 and CDR2 are LGHNA and YNFKEQ.